What follows is one T cell receptor (beta chain) and its context. TCRdb used MiXCR to reprocess the 5' RACE reads, holding one entry per CDR3 protein. The sample includes 450,000 to 650,000 distinct CDR3 sequences, 15% of them seen just once. This sample is part of a study of identical twins. CDR3 length equals 11 residues. Trimming cost V 5 bases and J 7 bases, with 7 bases left between them. Germline loops: CDR1 KGHDR, CDR2 SFDVKD. The same specimen was also included in a second study, on yellow fever vaccine responses in identical twins.

The chain is built from TRBV24-1 and TRBJ2-5; D uncertain. The sequence came from a woman aged 18 to 35 in good health. The sample taken for sequencing was CD4+ T cells sorted from blood. The DNA for the CDR3 is TGTGCCACCAGTGCTCTCGGGACCCAGTACTTC. It codes for CATSALGTQYF.